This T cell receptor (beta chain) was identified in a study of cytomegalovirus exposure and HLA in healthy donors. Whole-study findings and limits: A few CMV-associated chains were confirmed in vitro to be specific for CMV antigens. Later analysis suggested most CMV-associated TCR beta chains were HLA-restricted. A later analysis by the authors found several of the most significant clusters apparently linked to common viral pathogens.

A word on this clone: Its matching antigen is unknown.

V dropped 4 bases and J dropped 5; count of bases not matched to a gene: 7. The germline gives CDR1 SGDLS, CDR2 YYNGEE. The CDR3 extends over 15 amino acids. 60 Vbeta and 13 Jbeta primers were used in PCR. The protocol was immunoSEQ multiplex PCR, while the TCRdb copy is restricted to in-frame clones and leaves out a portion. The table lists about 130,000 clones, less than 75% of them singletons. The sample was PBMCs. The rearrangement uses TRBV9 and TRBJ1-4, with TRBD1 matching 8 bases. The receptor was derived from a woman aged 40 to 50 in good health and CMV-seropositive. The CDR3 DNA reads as TGTGCCAGCAGCTCACAGGACAGGGTAAATGAAAAACTGTTTTTT. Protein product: CASSSQDRVNEKLFF. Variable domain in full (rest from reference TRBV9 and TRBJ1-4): DSGVTQTPKHLITATGQRVTLRCSPRSGDLSVYWYQQSLDQGLQFLIQYYNGEERAKGNILERFSAQQFPDLHSELNLSSLELGDSALYFCASSSQDRVNEKLFFGSGTQLSVL.